This T cell receptor (beta chain) was captured in a study of blood T cell repertoires in COVID-19. In the study overall: Acute and convalescent COVID-19 specimens originated in the United States, Italy and Spain. T cells, B-cell-depleted T cells, or PBMCs provided the cDNA or gDNA that served as material.

The authors' processing: Estimation of nucleated cell counts relied on the amplification of reference gene primers. TCRdb's copy holds only in-frame clones and misses some; the assay was immunoSEQ multiplex PCR. V and J calls and clone size are copied from that table; D and trimming were computed from the DNA. Of over 130,000 clones detected, about 79% appear once; the ten largest clones hold 3.5% to 5.5%. Germline-derived CDR1 and CDR2 are SNHLY and FYNNEI. Trimming at V came to 6 bases and at J to 4 bases, leaving 6 bases not matched to a gene. This CDR3 is 13 amino acids long. Input material: peripheral blood. The TCR sequence derives from an elderly woman with active or convalescent COVID-19. V usage is TRBV2 and J usage is TRBJ2-7; 7 nucleotides agree with TRBD1. CDR3 coding DNA: TGTGCCAGCAGCACAGGGGATTGGTACGAGCAGTACTTC. As protein: CASSTGDWYEQYF.